This TCR beta chain stems from a study of blood T cell repertoires in COVID-19 (dated by TCRdb to the early 2020s). With regard to the full study: Collaborator samples came from the United States, Italy and Spain and covered acute and convalescent phases of COVID-19. A freely available public database, intended as a resource for researchers studying the immune response to SARS-CoV-2, is where the repertoires were released. Deeply sampled blood TCRbeta repertoires from subjects exposed to, actively infected with, or recovered from COVID-19 were included in the dataset. The samples were drawn from the first 160 participants of the ongoing ImmuneRACE study and from 950 to 1,500 subjects provided by 6 global collaborators. The sample metadata nearly always contained a de-identified subject ID, COVID-19 status, age in years and sex. The prospective study material was composed of cDNA or gDNA derived from T cells, B-cell-depleted T cells, or PBMCs. Where available, HLA class I and class II types were taken from metadata supplied by the sample provider and were not determined by assay-based typing.

This clone appeared once. This receptor's antigen is unknown. The input lacks base qualities; no much larger clone sits a single base away. Samples from volunteer blood donors who had recovered from COVID-19 were contributed by a second Seattle source. Each collaborating institution followed its own protocols to collect whole blood in K2EDTA tubes. For TCRbeta analysis, collaborators shipped samples in one of three forms: frozen whole blood, isolated PBMCs, or DNA extracted from either of those sample types. The immunoSEQ Assay, a bias-controlled multiplex PCR, was used to amplify TCRbeta CDR3 regions from genomic DNA. As for the original processing: Nucleated cell counts per sample were estimated from amplification of reference gene primers within the assay. Sequence reads were collapsed and filtered to measure the absolute abundance of every unique TCRbeta CDR3 rearrangement. For each sample, productive Simpson clonality was calculated as the square root of Simpson's diversity index over productive rearrangements. TCRdb's version of the immuneACCESS table is confined to in-frame rearrangements and falls short of the full clone set. An unresolved V gene accounts for under half of the shortfall where checked; the remainder is of unknown origin. V, J and clone size are taken as reported in that table, and D and trimming were inferred from the DNA itself. This sample is represented by around 200,000 clones; around 87% of them were singletons. The ten biggest clones cover about 6% of the sample.

What the work shows at the level of the full study, not this receptor alone: The quantity of clinical and demographic metadata differed by source and by participant and was supplied without curation.

The TCR comes from a man in his fifties or sixties who had recovered from COVID-19. The specimen sequenced was peripheral blood.

The nucleotides are TGTGCCAGTAGTATAGTTGCTAGCGGGGCCCTCTCCAATGAGCAGTTCTTC. Translated, this gives CASSIVASGALSNEQFF. The chain couples TRBV19 to TRBJ2-1; 9 of the junction bases match TRBD2. The CDR3 numbers 17 residues from cysteine through phenylalanine. The read is trimmed to its CDR3 DNA, 51 bases read in frame from base 1. As encoded in the germline V gene (reference sequence), CDR1 is LNHDA while CDR2 is SQIVND. Clipping removes 1 base from V and 6 bases from J, with 10 as the unmatched junction base count.